This entry is about one T cell receptor (beta chain). The antigen is not known. Other DNA sequences from this sample encode an identical CDR3 as well. These data originate in a study of cytomegalovirus exposure and HLA in healthy donors. Whole-study results and caveats: The authors assumed roughly uniform sequencing depth across donors for presence/absence analyses. Other equally common chains were less clonally expanded than HLA-associated TCR beta chains, a later analysis showed.

A multiplex PCR was run with 60 Vbeta primers and 13 Jbeta primers. Per the original data handling: Later, an analysis found about 77 million unique TCR beta chains, and 9.5 million to 11 million of these were shared. Generated by immunoSEQ multiplex PCR, the TCRdb table keeps only in-frame clones and is missing some. Clone size and the V and J calls come from that table; the DNA yielded D and trimming. This table has around 300,000 clones, approximately 70% appearing once. Sequences were obtained from PBMCs. This sequence was found in a female donor in good health and CMV-seronegative.

CDR3 residues: CASSSGSYEQYF. In DNA, the CDR3 is TGTGCCAGCAGTTCAGGATCCTACGAGCAGTACTTC. The genes are TRBV28 and TRBJ2-7, with unresolved D. This CDR3 comprises 12 residues. With 4 bases removed from V and 1 base from J, the gap between germline ends came to 5 bases. Germline loops: CDR1 MDHEN, CDR2 SYDVKM. The full variable domain, rest sourced from reference TRBV28 and TRBJ2-7, is DVKVTQSSRYLVKRTGEKVFLECVQDMDHENMFWYRQDPGLGLRLIYFSYDVKMKEKGDIPEGYSVSREKKERFSLILESASTNQTSMYLCASSSGSYEQYFGPGTRLTVT.